These 13 T cell receptor beta chains were sequenced from one sample in a study of CD8+ T cells in alopecia areata. Sequencing used cDNA as its template, made by extracting RNA and reverse transcribing it. The protocol was immunoSEQ multiplex PCR, while the TCRdb copy is restricted to in-frame clones and leaves out a portion. The sample holds 110,000 to 150,000 clones, around 62% seen once. The sequenced sample was CD8+ T cells sorted from blood. The receptors here all came from a human donor in good health.

The chain joins TRBV9 to TRBJ2-5; D is unclear. With 3 bases removed from V and 0 bases from J, the gap between germline ends came to 9 bases. The germline V gene has CDR1 SGDLS and CDR2 YYNGEE. The CDR3 sequence is 14 residues long. CDR3 DNA sequence: TGTGCCAGCAGCGGCGACGGGTACCAAGAGACCCAGTACTTC. Translating it yields CASSGDGYQETQYF.

V and J are TRBV9 and TRBJ1-1; 10 nucleotides line up with TRBD1. This CDR3 spans 15 amino acids. Looked up from germline, CDR1 is SGDLS and CDR2 is YYNGEE. V lost 3 bases, J lost 3 bases, and 5 bases stayed unmatched. CDR3: CASSARGQGDTEAFF. The CDR3 nucleotides are TGTGCCAGCAGCGCGAGAGGACAGGGGGACACTGAAGCTTTCTTT.

This clone was seen a few times. The genes are TRBV29-1 and TRBJ2-3; 10 nucleotides line up with TRBD2. Germline values: CDR1 SQVTM, CDR2 ANQGSEA. V gave up 0 bases and J gave up 6 bases; unmatched junction bases: 9. CDR3 length equals 16 residues. The CDR3 loop reads CSVEELAGALWDTQYF. In DNA form, the CDR3 reads TGCAGCGTTGAAGAGCTAGCGGGAGCCCTTTGGGATACGCAGTATTTT.

The chain is built from TRBV7-6 and TRBJ2-5, with unresolved D. This CDR3 region has 15 residues. Germline-derived CDR1 and CDR2 are SGHVS and FNYEAQ. Trimming stripped 2 bases from V and 2 bases from J, with 12 bases between. DNA of the CDR3: TGTGCCAGCAGCTTAACTCGTGGGGTACAAGAGACCCAGTACTTC. Encoded protein: CASSLTRGVQETQYF.

V usage is TRBV4-1 and J usage is TRBJ2-7; 8 bases line up with TRBD2. The J segment lost 0 bases and the V segment lost 4 bases, leaving 5 bases of the junction unmatched. CDR1 is MGHRA, CDR2 YSYEKL, per germline. This CDR3 spans 15 amino acids. The CDR3 is CASSRAGLGSYEQYF. CDR3 nucleotides: TGCGCCAGCAGCCGAGCGGGACTAGGCTCCTACGAGCAGTACTTC.

This clone turned up a few times. The chain is built from TRBV7-9 and TRBJ2-1; 7 bases agree with TRBD2. Trimming at V came to 3 bases and at J to 5 bases, leaving 7 bases not matched to a gene. This CDR3 is 15 amino acids long. Germline values: CDR1 SEHNR, CDR2 FQNEAQ (reference sequence). The CDR3 is CASSFEGGWHNEQFF. CDR3 DNA sequence: TGTGCCAGCAGCTTTGAGGGAGGGTGGCACAATGAGCAGTTCTTC.

This clone was observed once. This chain links TRBV4-1 with TRBJ2-7, with unresolved D. CDR3 length: 15 amino acids. V lost 4 bases and J lost 4, with 17 bases in between. CDR1 is MGHRA, CDR2 YSYEKL, per germline. CDR3 sequence: CASSLISAGRYEQYF. The CDR3 coding sequence is TGCGCCAGCAGCCTCATCTCTGCCGGGCGTTACGAGCAGTACTTC.

There are a few counts of this clone. The V and J genes are TRBV5-6 and TRBJ2-7; the D gene is possibly TRBD1 (5 bases). Germline-derived CDR1 and CDR2 are SGHDT and YYEEEE. This CDR3 region has 13 residues. V lost 4 bases to trimming and J lost 5 bases, with 13 bases between them. Here the CDR3 DNA reads TGTGCCAGCAGCCCCCCAGGGATCAACGAGCAGTACTTC. This translates into CASSPPGINEQYF.

With regard to this clone: One end of the junction fails to match germline, which may point to a read error. This sequence joins TRBV7-6 and TRBJ2-5; possible D gene TRBD1, 6 bases. This CDR3 region has 14 residues. CDR1 SGHVS and CDR2 FNYEAQ come from the germline V gene. CDR3 sequence (DNA): TGTGCCAGCAGCTTAGGTGTGACTCAGGGGCTGGGGGACTTC. This gives the protein CASSLGVTQGLGDF.

V and J are TRBV25-1 and TRBJ1-2; D unclear. Germline CDR1 reads MGHDK; CDR2 reads SYGVNS. V shed 3 bases and J shed 8 bases, with 7 bases lying between them. The CDR3 sequence is 11 residues long. Written as DNA, the CDR3 is TGTGCCAGCAGTGACTATTGGGGCTACACCTTC. Translating it yields CASSDYWGYTF.

The CDR3 nucleotides are TGTGCCAGTATGGGGAACACCGGGGAGCTGTTTTTT. This gives the protein CASMGNTGELFF. The rearrangement uses TRBV19 and TRBJ2-2; no firm D call. This CDR3 is built from 12 residues. Germline CDR1 reads LNHDA; CDR2 reads SQIVND (reference sequence). V was pared by 7 bases and J by 1 base, with 4 bases between.

This clone was counted between two and nine times. The chain recombines TRBV29-1 with TRBJ1-1; 8 bases fit TRBD1. The germline gives CDR1 SQVTM, CDR2 ANQGSEA. The CDR3 is made up of 12 amino acids. The trim removed 6 bases at V and 4 bases at J, leaving 4 bases unmatched. CDR3 bases: TGCAGCGTCCGACAGGGGAGCACTGAAGCTTTCTTT. Translation gives CSVRQGSTEAFF.

V gene TRBV5-6 combines with J gene TRBJ1-1; TRBD1 aligns across 9 bases. Germline V lookup: CDR1 SGHDT, CDR2 YYEEEE. This CDR3 contains 15 residues. V shed 1 base and J 4 bases; nucleotides not matched to a gene: 5. CDR3 region: CASSLLGTGSTEAFF. CDR3 bases: TGTGCCAGCAGCTTGTTGGGGACAGGGAGCACTGAAGCTTTCTTT. Using reference TRBV5-6 and TRBJ1-1 for the parts outside the CDR3, the full variable domain is DAGVTQSPTHLIKTRGQQVTLRCSPKSGHDTVSWYQQALGQGPQFIFQYYEEEERQRGNFPDRFSGHQFPNYSSELNVNALLLGDSALYLCASSLLGTGSTEAFFGQGTRLTVV.